The sequence of this T cell receptor (beta chain) was determined in a study of blood T cells in healthy people across ages. This clonotype was seen only a few times. What it binds is not known. Primers used in a second PCR of roughly 7 to 11 cycles were a sample-barcoded 5' primer and a J-beta primer mix. TCRdb reprocessed the 5' RACE reads via MiXCR and lists one record per CDR3 protein. Here the sample spans 800,000 or so distinct CDR3 sequences, 25% being singletons. Study observations and caveats: Naive CD4+ cell counts and diversity both ran higher in long-lived than in aged donors.

The CDR3 contains 14 residues. Germline CDR1 SGHNT, CDR2 YYREEE (reference sequence). V lost 0 bases and J lost 1, with 6 bases in between. This sample also appeared in a second study, on T cells of mothers and their children. That investigation notes: There were no persistent microchimeric T cell clones detected.

Sequenced sample: blood. The rearrangement joins TRBV5-4 to TRBJ2-3; no definite D call. The origin of this receptor is a boy younger than 18 in good health. CDR3 in amino acids: CASSLEVGTDTQYF. CDR3 DNA: TGTGCCAGCAGCTTGGAGGTCGGCACAGATACGCAGTATTTT.